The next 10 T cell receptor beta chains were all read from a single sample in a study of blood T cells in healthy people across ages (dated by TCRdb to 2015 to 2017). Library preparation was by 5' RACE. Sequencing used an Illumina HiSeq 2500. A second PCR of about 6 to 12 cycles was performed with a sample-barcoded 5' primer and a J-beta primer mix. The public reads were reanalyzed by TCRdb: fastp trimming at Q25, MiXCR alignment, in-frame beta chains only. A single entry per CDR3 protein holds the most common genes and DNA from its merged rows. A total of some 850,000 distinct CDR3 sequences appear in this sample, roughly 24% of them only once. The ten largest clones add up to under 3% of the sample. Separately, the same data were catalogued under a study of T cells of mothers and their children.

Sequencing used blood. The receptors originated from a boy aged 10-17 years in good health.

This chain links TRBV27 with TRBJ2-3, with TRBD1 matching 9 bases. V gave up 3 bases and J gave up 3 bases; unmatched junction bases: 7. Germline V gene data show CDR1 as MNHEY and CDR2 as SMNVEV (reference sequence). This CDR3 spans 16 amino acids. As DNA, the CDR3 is TGTGCCAGCAGTTTGGGGACAGGGAGGGGAACAGATACGCAGTATTTT. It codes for CASSLGTGRGTDTQYF.

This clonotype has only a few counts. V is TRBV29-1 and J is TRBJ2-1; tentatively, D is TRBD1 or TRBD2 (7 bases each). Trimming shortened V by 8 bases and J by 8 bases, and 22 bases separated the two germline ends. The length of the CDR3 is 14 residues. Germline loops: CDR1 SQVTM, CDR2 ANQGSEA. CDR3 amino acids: CSIPGPGGEDEQFF. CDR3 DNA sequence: TGCAGCATCCCAGGCCCAGGGGGGGAGGATGAGCAGTTCTTC.

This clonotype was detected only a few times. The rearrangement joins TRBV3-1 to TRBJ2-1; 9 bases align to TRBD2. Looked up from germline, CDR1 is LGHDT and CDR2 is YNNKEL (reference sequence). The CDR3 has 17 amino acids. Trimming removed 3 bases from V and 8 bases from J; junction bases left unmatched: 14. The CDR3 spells CASSQPPPRGGSDEQFF. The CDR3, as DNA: TGTGCCAGCAGCCAGCCCCCCCCGCGGGGGGGCAGCGATGAGCAGTTCTTC.

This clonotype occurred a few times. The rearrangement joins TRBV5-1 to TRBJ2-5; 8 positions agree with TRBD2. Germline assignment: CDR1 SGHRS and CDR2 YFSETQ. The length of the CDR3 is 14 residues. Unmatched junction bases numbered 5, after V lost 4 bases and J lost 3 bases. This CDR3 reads CASSRGGIEETQYF. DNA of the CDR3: TGCGCCAGCAGCCGCGGGGGGATCGAAGAGACCCAGTACTTC.

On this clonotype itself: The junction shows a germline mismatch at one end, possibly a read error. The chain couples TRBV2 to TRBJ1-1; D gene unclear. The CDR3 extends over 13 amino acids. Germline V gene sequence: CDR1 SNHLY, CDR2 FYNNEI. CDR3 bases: TGTGCCAGCAGTGAAGCGGGGAACACTGAAGCTTCCTTT. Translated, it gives CASSEAGNTEASF.

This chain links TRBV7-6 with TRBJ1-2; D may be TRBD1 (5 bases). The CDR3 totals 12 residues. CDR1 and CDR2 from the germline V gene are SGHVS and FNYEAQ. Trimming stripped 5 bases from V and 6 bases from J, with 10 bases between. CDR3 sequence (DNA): TGTGCCAGCAGCCCAGGGATTCATGGCTACACCTTC. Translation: CASSPGIHGYTF.

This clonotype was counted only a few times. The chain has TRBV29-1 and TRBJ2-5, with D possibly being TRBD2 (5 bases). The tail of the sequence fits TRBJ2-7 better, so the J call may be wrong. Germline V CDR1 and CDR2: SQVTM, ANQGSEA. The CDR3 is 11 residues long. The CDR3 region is CSVERADEQYF. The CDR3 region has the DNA TGCAGCGTTGAAAGAGCGGACGAGCAGTACTTC.

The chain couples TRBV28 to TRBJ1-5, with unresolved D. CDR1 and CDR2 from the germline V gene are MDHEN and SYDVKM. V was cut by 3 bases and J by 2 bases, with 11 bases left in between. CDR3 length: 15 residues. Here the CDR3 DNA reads TGTGCCAGCAGTTTGCGCCCGACGGGCAATCAGCCCCAGCATTTT. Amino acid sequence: CASSLRPTGNQPQHF.

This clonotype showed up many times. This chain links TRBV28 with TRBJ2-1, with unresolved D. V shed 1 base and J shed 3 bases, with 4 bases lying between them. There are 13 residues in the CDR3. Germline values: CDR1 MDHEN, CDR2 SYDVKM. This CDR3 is CASSLSLYNEQFF. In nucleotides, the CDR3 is TGTGCCAGCAGTTTATCCCTCTACAATGAGCAGTTCTTC.

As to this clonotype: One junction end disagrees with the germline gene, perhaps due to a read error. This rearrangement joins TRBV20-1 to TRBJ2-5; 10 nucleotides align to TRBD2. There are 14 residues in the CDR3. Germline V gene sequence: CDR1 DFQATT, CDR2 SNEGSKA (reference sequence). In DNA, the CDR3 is TGCAGTGCTGGAGAACTAGCGGGGCGAGAGACCCAGTACTTC. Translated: CSAGELAGRETQYF.